Listed below are T cell receptor beta chains from one sample, sequenced in a study of blood T cell repertoires in COVID-19. TCRdb keeps only in-frame clones here, not all; method: immunoSEQ multiplex PCR. This sample has 200,000 to 250,000 clones, with roughly 86% found just once. The specimen sequenced was peripheral blood. These receptors originate from a woman aged 35 to 49 with acute or convalescent COVID-19. Each CDR3 is given with its conserved first and last residue. A row's size may be missing; if present it is once, few, many or a size class.

TRBV11-2 few CASSPREARGTDTQYF
TRBV7-2 few CASSLAETGTSGYNEQFF
TRBV6-4 - CASSDDSGSGTDTQYF
TRBV2 - CASSLPGQGISSGNTIYF
TRBV7-2 - CASSLAAIPGELFF
TRBV18 - CASSVRYSYNEQFF
TRBV6-2/TRBV6-3 - CASSYSICRGFANSPLHF
TRBV11-3 - CASSLDEIYNEQFF
TRBV2 - CASSGTWGDTQYF
TRBV3-1/TRBV3-2 - CASSPRTANYGYTF
TRBV29-1 - CSASWGQGTGELFF
TRBV19 few CASSLPGGELFF
TRBV7-6 once CASSEVSYEQYF
TRBV30 - CAWSVSRTSGRPDTQYF
TRBV6-6 - CASFVGARDEAFF
TRBV6-5 few CASSPGTVSGNTIYF
TRBV7-2 - CASSHRALAKNIQYF
TRBV5-4 - CASSLGAGEQFF
TRBV2 - CASSDRGTGLFTDTQYF
TRBV5-1 - CASSPDGTPRVVTEAFF
TRBV2 few CASSGIGLAGPSYEQYF
TRBV7-7 - CASSDKGAGGRSSTDTQYF
TRBV11-3 - CASSYSLAGDGADTQYF
TRBV10-3 - CAISPGLATDTQYF
TRBV2 - CASESLEGRRGSNTEAFF
TRBV7-2 - CASSLAPGSGTEAFF
TRBV11-2 - CASSPYYGGASSYEQYF
TRBV18 few CASSPAMAGAYNEQFF
TRBV5-5 - CASSSLPQSSGANVLTF
TRBV9 - CASSLGGHGMLTDTQYF
TRBV6-4 - CASSDSFWREGRIGGEQFF